This T cell receptor (beta chain) was profiled in a study of blood T cell repertoires in COVID-19 (dated by TCRdb to between 2020 and 2021). Notes on the research overall: Samples from collaborators originated in the United States, Italy and Spain and spanned both the acute and convalescent phases of COVID-19. Deeply sampled blood TCRbeta repertoires from subjects exposed to, actively infected with, or recovered from COVID-19 were included in the dataset. The repertoires were made available in a free public database intended to serve as a resource for research on the immune response to SARS-CoV-2. The samples were drawn from two sources: the first 160 participants of the ongoing ImmuneRACE study, and about 1,300 subjects contributed by 6 global collaborators. Sample metadata almost always included a de-identified subject ID, COVID-19 status, age in years and sex. The material from the prospective study consisted of cDNA or gDNA derived from T cells, B-cell-depleted T cells, or PBMCs. Where available, HLA class I and class II types were taken from metadata supplied by the sample provider and were not determined by assay-based typing. Summary of the overall study and its limitations: The quantity of clinical and demographic metadata differed by source and by participant and was supplied without curation.

The collaborating institutions used their own protocols to collect whole blood in K2EDTA tubes. For TCRbeta analysis, collaborators shipped samples in one of three forms: frozen whole blood, isolated PBMCs, or DNA extracted from either of those sample types. Regarding this clone: The target of this receptor is not known. No qualities accompany the bases; no much larger clone lies one base away.

TCRbeta CDR3 regions were amplified from genomic DNA by means of the immunoSEQ Assay, a bias-controlled multiplex PCR. Per the authors' processing: Within the assay, amplification of reference gene primers was used to estimate how many nucleated cells each sample contained. Sequence reads were collapsed and filtered to measure the absolute abundance of every unique TCRbeta CDR3 rearrangement. For each sample, productive Simpson clonality was calculated as the square root of Simpson's diversity index over productive rearrangements. TCRdb's version of the immuneACCESS table is confined to in-frame rearrangements and falls short of the full clone set. An unresolved V gene accounts for under half of the shortfall where checked; the remainder is of unknown origin. V, J and clone size reflect that table, while D and trimming were determined from the DNA. In all, the sample holds 40,000 to 45,000 clones, and approximately 90% of those were seen once. Of the sample, 5% to 6% is held by the ten largest clones.

Sequences were obtained from peripheral blood. The TCR comes from a human donor in a cohort sampled during active COVID-19.

For the CDR3, the sequence is CAWSVGTGSDQYF. The nucleotide sequence is given as TGTGCCTGGAGTGTCGGGACAGGGAGTGACCAGTACTTC. This receptor chain uses TRBV30 and TRBJ2-5; the central 9 bases match TRBD1. CDR1 and CDR2 are drawn from the germline V gene (reference sequence): GTSNPN, SVGIG. From its cysteine to its phenylalanine, the CDR3 spans 13 amino acids. Just CDR3 DNA is preserved here, 39 bases in frame from base 1. At the junction V is shortened by 0 bases and J by 10 bases; bases outside the gene matches: 6.